Each of the 26 T cell receptor beta chains below was sequenced from the same sample in a study of T cell repertoires in cytomegalovirus infection. Using its own MiXCR run on the reads, TCRdb lists one record per CDR3 protein. This table has 900,000 to 950,000 distinct CDR3 sequences, more than 25% appearing once. Their antigens remain unidentified. This specimen was cultured CD8+ T cells from PBMCs, taken from culture after CMV antigen stimulation. These receptors all stem from a human donor in good health (CMV status not recorded). Some clones in this sample may be carry-over from other donors' samples.

CDR3 residues: CASSLKDVGHTEAFF. CDR3 nucleotides: TGCGCCAGCAGCTTGAAGGACGTTGGGCACACTGAAGCTTTCTTT. The chain is built from TRBV5-1 and TRBJ1-1; D is ambiguous. The CDR3 is 15 amino acids. Germline lookup yields CDR1 SGHRS and CDR2 YFSETQ. V was pared by 1 base and J by 3 bases, with 13 bases between.

This clonotype was seen more than once but under ten times. The J gene is TRBJ2-7, the V gene TRBV27, with D perhaps being TRBD1 or TRBD2 (5 bases each). Germline lookup yields CDR1 MNHEY and CDR2 SMNVEV (reference sequence). The CDR3 consists of 14 residues. Trimming took off 3 bases at V and 2 bases at J, with 11 bases between the two ends. The CDR3 nucleotides read TGTGCCAGCAGTTTCGGGACGGAGGCCTACGAGCAGTACTTC. Its translation is CASSFGTEAYEQYF.

This clonotype appeared a single time. Possible read error: a much larger clone is one base away. V gene TRBV7-4 combines with J gene TRBJ2-2; TRBD1 might be the D (5 bases). The CDR3 runs 14 residues. V lost 5 bases and J 7 bases, leaving 14 bases between the germline ends. Germline V CDR1 and CDR2: SGHVT, SQSDAQ. As DNA, the CDR3 is TGTGCCAGCAGCCACACATGGGGCAACGGGGAGCTGTTTTTT. Translating gives CASSHTWGNGELFF.

The chain recombines TRBV6-6 with TRBJ2-7; TRBD2 aligns across 13 bases. The V gene's germline CDR1 is MNHNY and CDR2 SVGAGI (reference sequence). Losses at the gene ends were 4 bases for V and 0 bases for J; bases not matched to a gene: 9. The CDR3 extends over 18 amino acids. CDR3 amino acids: CASSCPGTSGVTSYEQYF. The CDR3 nucleotides are TGTGCCAGCAGTTGTCCCGGGACTAGCGGGGTTACCTCCTACGAGCAGTACTTC.

The V gene is TRBV24-1, the J gene TRBJ1-2, with D maybe TRBD1 (5 bases). This CDR3 has 14 residues. CDR1 and CDR2 (germline): KGHDR, SFDVKD. V dropped 3 bases and J dropped 8 bases, with 15 bases sitting between them. CDR3 bases: TGTGCCACCAGTGATGACCAGGGATCGGTCGGCTACACCTTC. This sequence encodes CATSDDQGSVGYTF.

This clonotype has a handful of counts. The CDR3 spells CASSYLRGLEAFF. The CDR3 coding sequence is TGTGCCAGCAGTTACCTCCGGGGGCTTGAAGCTTTCTTT. J is TRBJ1-1 and V is TRBV6-2 or TRBV6-3; TRBD1 is a possible D gene (6 bases). The CDR3 length is 13 residues. Trimming took off 2 bases at V and 7 bases at J, with 11 bases between the two ends. The V gene's germline CDR1 is MNHEY and CDR2 SVGEGT.

This clonotype came up a few times. The rearrangement links TRBV6-2 or TRBV6-3 to TRBJ2-1; D remains ambiguous. Between the trimmed V and J ends, which lost 8 bases and 4 bases, there was a span of 18 bases. The CDR3 sequence is 15 residues long. Per the germline V gene, CDR1 is MNHEY and CDR2 is SVGEGT. The DNA for the CDR3 is TGTGCCAGCTCTCCGGATTTCACTTTATACAATGAGCAGTTCTTC. This codes for CASSPDFTLYNEQFF.

The V call is TRBV24-1, the J call TRBJ1-2, with D perhaps TRBD1 (5 bases). The germline V and J ends were trimmed by 9 bases and 5 bases, with 12 bases remaining between them. CDR1 and CDR2 (germline): KGHDR, SFDVKD. The CDR3 covers 12 residues. The CDR3 nucleotides are TGTGCCACCGGGACCAAGGGGTATGGCTACACCTTC. Translated: CATGTKGYGYTF.

This clonotype was counted a few times. The chain carries TRBV12-3 or TRBV12-4 and TRBJ2-7; possible D gene TRBD2, 6 bases. V was clipped by 3 bases and J by 5 bases, with 14 bases between them. The CDR3 loop spans 14 amino acids. The CDR3: CASSFWRGVHEQYF. The CDR3 nucleotides read TGTGCCAGCAGTTTCTGGAGGGGTGTCCACGAGCAGTACTTC.

J is TRBJ2-1 and V is TRBV7-6, with D perhaps being TRBD1 or TRBD2 (6 bases each). The CDR3 is made up of 15 amino acids. Germline CDR1 reads SGHVS; CDR2 reads FNYEAQ. V gave up 2 bases and J gave up 2 bases, with 10 bases separating them. CDR3 protein: CASSLRGEAYNEQFF. The CDR3 region has the DNA TGTGCCAGCAGCTTAAGGGGGGAAGCCTACAATGAGCAGTTCTTC.

V is TRBV7-9 and J is TRBJ1-2, with TRBD1 identical over 8 bases. This CDR3 region has 14 residues. The germline gives CDR1 SEHNR, CDR2 FQNEAQ (reference sequence). The V gene end was trimmed by 3 bases and the J gene end by 8 bases; junction bases not matched to a gene: 8. DNA of the CDR3: TGTGCCAGCAGCTTGTTTGGACAGGGTCGCGGCTACACCTTC. As protein: CASSLFGQGRGYTF.

The rearrangement joins TRBV19 to TRBJ1-1; no definite D call. This CDR3 spans 12 amino acids. Trimming pared 1 base from V and 5 bases from J, leaving 5 bases between. CDR1 and CDR2 (germline): LNHDA, SQIVND (reference sequence). The CDR3 region is CASSIGFTEAFF. Here the CDR3 DNA reads TGTGCCAGTAGTATAGGGTTTACTGAAGCTTTCTTT.

This rearrangement joins TRBV2 to TRBJ2-7, with D tentatively TRBD2 (6 bases). The germline V gene encodes CDR1 SNHLY and CDR2 FYNNEI. Trimming removed 7 bases from V and 9 bases from J, with 25 bases in between. The CDR3 extends over 15 amino acids. The CDR3 region has the DNA TGTGCCAGCACCCCCTCGGGGGACTCCCGGAACGGGCAGTACTTC. Translation: CASTPSGDSRNGQYF.

The chain combines TRBV2 with TRBJ2-5; 9 nucleotides line up with TRBD1. Germline assignment: CDR1 SNHLY and CDR2 FYNNEI. Unmatched junction bases numbered 3, after V lost 7 bases and J lost 6 bases. The CDR3 has 12 residues. CDR3 bases: TGTGCCAGCATCGGGACAGGGCAGACCCAGTACTTC. It is translated as CASIGTGQTQYF.

There are a few counts of this clonotype. V gene TRBV27 combines with J gene TRBJ1-3; D unclear. V dropped 0 bases and J dropped 0 bases, with 9 bases sitting between them. This CDR3 is 16 amino acids long. Germline CDR1 MNHEY, CDR2 SMNVEV (reference sequence). CDR3 region: CASSLSPLPSGNTIYF. The CDR3 DNA reads as TGTGCCAGCAGTTTATCCCCGTTGCCCTCTGGAAACACCATATATTTT.

The chain links TRBV3-1 to TRBJ2-1; TRBD1 matches at 8 bases. Germline V CDR1 and CDR2: LGHDT, YNNKEL (reference sequence). This CDR3 spans 17 amino acids. The junction had 6 bases not matched to a gene; V was cut back by 0 bases and J by 2 bases. CDR3 sequence (DNA): TGTGCCAGCAGCCAAGAAGTTCGGACAGGGCCCTACAATGAGCAGTTCTTC. This encodes CASSQEVRTGPYNEQFF.

This chain links TRBV6-2 or TRBV6-3 with TRBJ2-7; D is possibly TRBD1 (6 bases). This CDR3 has 15 amino acids. V shed 0 bases and J shed 1 base, with 10 bases lying between them. Per the germline V gene, CDR1 is MNHEY and CDR2 is SVGEGT. This chain's CDR3 is CASSYSDRKSYEQYF. The CDR3 DNA follows: TGTGCCAGCAGTTACTCGGACAGAAAATCCTACGAGCAGTACTTC.

The rearrangement joins TRBV28 to TRBJ1-5, with TRBD1 as a possible D gene (5 bases). The V gene lost 6 bases and the J gene lost 2 bases, with 20 bases spanning the gap. Germline V lookup: CDR1 MDHEN, CDR2 SYDVKM. The CDR3 consists of 17 residues. The CDR3 reads CASSYRAGSRGNQPQHF. CDR3 nucleotide sequence: TGTGCCAGCAGCTACCGGGCGGGGTCCAGGGGCAATCAGCCCCAGCATTTT.

The V and J genes are TRBV7-9 and TRBJ2-3; 10 bases are a match to TRBD1. This CDR3 contains 17 residues. The germline V gene has CDR1 SEHNR and CDR2 FQNEAQ (reference sequence). With V trimmed by 2 bases and J by 3 bases, 8 bases remained unmatched. CDR3 region: CASSLRLGDRGTDTQYF. CDR3 coding DNA: TGTGCCAGCAGCTTAAGGCTTGGGGACAGGGGTACAGATACGCAGTATTTT.

CDR3 residues: CASSIIPGPETQYF. The CDR3 DNA is TGTGCCAGCAGCATAATCCCAGGGCCAGAGACCCAGTACTTC. The chain combines TRBV5-6 with TRBJ2-5; D may be TRBD1 (5 bases). This CDR3 contains 14 residues. CDR1 and CDR2 (germline): SGHDT, YYEEEE. V was shortened by 4 bases and J by 4 bases, with 14 bases between the two germline ends.

This clonotype has at least ten counts. This chain's CDR3 is CASSQARLSPNYGYTF. The CDR3 nucleotides are TGTGCCAGCAGCCAGGCGAGGCTGAGCCCAAACTATGGCTACACCTTC. The rearrangement joins TRBV7-9 to TRBJ1-2; unclear D gene. Germline CDR1 and CDR2: SEHNR and FQNEAQ (reference sequence). The CDR3 loop spans 16 amino acids. Trimming cost V 5 bases and J 2 bases, with 18 bases left between them.

Here the CDR3 reads CASSPSPGQGLYEQYV. CDR3 sequence (DNA): TGTGCCAGTAGTCCCTCACCGGGACAGGGTCTCTACGAGCAGTACGTC. The chain has TRBV19 and TRBJ2-7; 9 nucleotides line up with TRBD1. The CDR3 is made up of 16 amino acids. The trim removed 5 bases at V and 3 bases at J, leaving 11 bases unmatched. Germline V gene lookup returns CDR1 LNHDA and CDR2 SQIVND (reference sequence).

This clonotype was counted a few times. The rearrangement uses TRBV12-3 or TRBV12-4 and TRBJ2-2; TRBD2 matches at 12 bases. The CDR3 contains 16 residues. Trimming took 5 bases from V and 10 from J; bases not matched to a gene: 11. CDR3 region: CASSPGTSGLAEELFF. In DNA form, the CDR3 reads TGTGCCAGCAGTCCAGGGACTAGCGGGTTAGCTGAGGAGCTGTTTTTT.

This clonotype has just a few counts. V and J are TRBV7-9 and TRBJ1-1; maybe TRBD1 (6 bases). The germline V gene encodes CDR1 SEHNR and CDR2 FQNEAQ (reference sequence). V was cut by 5 bases and J by 7 bases, with 26 bases left in between. This CDR3 is 17 amino acids long. CDR3 in DNA: TGTGCCAGCAGCACAGACCGCGAATGGGGGCTAGGGGGTGAAGCTTTCTTT. Its translation is CASSTDREWGLGGEAFF.

The chain joins TRBV12-5 to TRBJ1-6, with a weak D call TRBD1 (5 bases). Germline V gene sequence: CDR1 LGHNT, CDR2 FRNRAP. This CDR3 comprises 17 residues. With 6 bases removed from V and 0 bases from J, the gap between germline ends came to 15 bases. CDR3 sequence (DNA): TGTGCTAGTGGCCTCGCGGGGGGAGGCTCCTATAATTCACCCCTCCACTTT. Translated: CASGLAGGGSYNSPLHF.

This clonotype was counted a single time. The genes are TRBV6-5 and TRBJ1-2; unclear D gene. CDR3 length: 12 amino acids. The V and J ends lost 2 bases and 6 bases respectively, with 7 bases between them. Germline loops: CDR1 MNHEY, CDR2 SVGAGI. CDR3 nucleotides: TGTGCCAGCAGTTACGACGAAGATGGCTACACCTTC. Protein sequence: CASSYDEDGYTF.